This T cell receptor beta chain was retrieved from a study of blood T cell repertoires in COVID-19. This CDR3 is built from 16 residues. V was clipped by 0 bases and J by 0 bases; unmatched bases: 4. Germline lookup yields CDR1 SGDLS and CDR2 YYNGEE. Followed longitudinally, the Seattle patients had been enrolled during active infection. Profiling relied on immunoSEQ multiplex PCR, and the TCRdb table lists in-frame clones only, not all of them. The sample consists of over 200,000 clones, 85% to 90% of them appearing once. The TCR sequence derives from a man aged 25-45 years with COVID-19, enrolled during active disease. This chain links TRBV9 with TRBJ2-7; 9 nucleotides match TRBD1. What was sequenced was peripheral blood. Here the CDR3 reads CASSVDDRGFSYEQYF. The CDR3 DNA reads as TGTGCCAGCAGCGTAGACGACAGGGGGTTCTCCTACGAGCAGTACTTC.